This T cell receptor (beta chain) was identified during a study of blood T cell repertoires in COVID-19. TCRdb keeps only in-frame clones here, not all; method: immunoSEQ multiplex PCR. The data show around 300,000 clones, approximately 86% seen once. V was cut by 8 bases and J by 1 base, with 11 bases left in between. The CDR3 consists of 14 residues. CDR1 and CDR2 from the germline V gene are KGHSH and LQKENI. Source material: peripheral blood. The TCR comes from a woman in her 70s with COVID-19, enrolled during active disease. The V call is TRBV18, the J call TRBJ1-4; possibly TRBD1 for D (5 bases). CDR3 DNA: TGTGCCAGCAAATCGGGGGGAACTAATGAAAAACTGTTTTTT. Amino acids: CASKSGGTNEKLFF.